This entry lists 10 T cell receptor beta chains sequenced from one sample in a study of cytomegalovirus exposure and HLA in healthy donors. The study ran its PCR with 60 Vbeta and 13 Jbeta primers. The assay was immunoSEQ multiplex PCR, and TCRdb's table has in-frame clones only and misses some. This sample's clone table lists about 120,000 clones. Material for sequencing was PBMCs. The receptors here all came from a man aged 40-55 years in good health and CMV-seropositive.

The chain is built from TRBV5-4 and TRBJ2-6; D ambiguous. The V gene's germline CDR1 is SGHNT and CDR2 YYREEE (reference sequence). Trimming removed 1 base from V and 2 bases from J, with 7 bases in between. The CDR3 contains 15 residues. The CDR3 loop reads CASSLPGPGANVLTF. In DNA, the CDR3 is TGTGCCAGCAGCTTGCCAGGCCCTGGGGCCAACGTCCTGACTTTC.

The rearrangement joins TRBV29-1 to TRBJ2-1; 7 bases are shared with TRBD2. With V trimmed by 1 base and J by 0 bases, 15 bases remained unmatched. The CDR3 runs to 19 residues. Germline V gives CDR1 SQVTM, CDR2 ANQGSEA. CDR3 loop: CSVEGLGGVGTSSYNEQFF. In nucleotides, the CDR3 is TGCAGCGTTGAAGGATTGGGAGGGGTCGGGACCAGCTCCTACAATGAGCAGTTCTTC.

The rearrangement joins TRBV7-3 to TRBJ1-1, with D tentatively TRBD1 (6 bases). This CDR3 has 13 amino acids. CDR1 is SGHTA and CDR2 is FQGTGA in the germline V gene. Trimming stripped 5 bases from V and 1 base from J, with 8 bases between. CDR3 in amino acids: CASSKTGNTEAFF. CDR3 nucleotide sequence: TGTGCCAGCAGCAAGACAGGGAACACTGAAGCTTTCTTT.

This chain uses TRBV28 with TRBJ1-4, with TRBD1 matching over 7 bases. The germline V gene encodes CDR1 MDHEN and CDR2 SYDVKM. This CDR3 comprises 15 residues. Trimming at V came to 4 bases and at J to 7 bases, leaving 9 bases not matched to a gene. The CDR3 region has the DNA TGTGCCAGCAGTTCCGGACAGGCGAGACTTGAAAAACTGTTTTTT. The encoded protein is CASSSGQARLEKLFF.

The V gene is TRBV7-9, the J gene TRBJ2-3; D is ambiguous. CDR3 length: 13 amino acids. From germline, CDR1 is SEHNR and CDR2 FQNEAQ (reference sequence). V shed 5 bases and J shed 4 bases, with 10 bases lying between them. The CDR3 is CASSAPRADTQYF. DNA for the CDR3: TGTGCCAGCAGCGCCCCGAGAGCAGATACGCAGTATTTT.

V gene TRBV2 combines with J gene TRBJ1-1; no definite D call. The CDR3 is made up of 11 amino acids. The V gene's germline CDR1 is SNHLY and CDR2 FYNNEI. V lost 6 bases and J lost 5, with 7 bases in between. The CDR3 loop is CASSPSTEAFF. CDR3 DNA: TGTGCCAGCAGCCCCAGTACTGAAGCTTTCTTT.

This chain uses TRBV28 with TRBJ2-7, with a tentative D call TRBD1 (5 bases). Per germline, CDR1 MDHEN and CDR2 SYDVKM. The CDR3 is made up of 15 amino acids. Trimming left V 3 bases short and J 3 bases short, with 15 bases between. As DNA, the CDR3 is TGTGCCAGCAGTTTGATGGCAGGGTCGGGCTACGAGCAGTACTTC. Amino acid sequence: CASSLMAGSGYEQYF.

The rearrangement links TRBV9 to TRBJ2-1; 13 bases match TRBD2. This CDR3 region has 15 residues. J gave up 8 bases and V 0 bases, and 2 bases lay outside the gene matches. Per the germline V gene, CDR1 is SGDLS and CDR2 is YYNGEE. The CDR3: CASSVGTSGSDEQFF. In nucleotides, the CDR3 is TGTGCCAGCAGCGTAGGGACTAGCGGGAGCGATGAGCAGTTCTTC.

This chain joins TRBV6-1 and TRBJ2-5, with TRBD2 as a possible D gene (6 bases). Trimming pared 3 bases from V and 1 base from J, leaving 12 bases between. CDR3 length: 15 residues. Germline values: CDR1 MNHNS, CDR2 SASEGT. As DNA, the CDR3 is TGTGCCAGCAGTGACTATGGAGGGGCCCAAGAGACCCAGTACTTC. It is translated as CASSDYGGAQETQYF.

V gene TRBV27 combines with J gene TRBJ2-3; 7 nucleotides line up with TRBD2. Germline V gene sequence: CDR1 MNHEY, CDR2 SMNVEV (reference sequence). The CDR3 is 15 amino acids. V trimming: 3 bases; J trimming: 5 bases; junction bases outside the gene matches: 8. The CDR3 is CASSLGAGRGDTQYF. The DNA for the CDR3 is TGTGCCAGCAGTTTGGGAGCGGGGAGAGGAGATACGCAGTATTTT.